Listed below are T cell receptor beta chains from one sample, sequenced in a study of blood T cells in healthy people across ages. TCRdb re-called the 5' RACE reads through MiXCR, storing one row per CDR3 protein. The data show roughly 650,000 distinct CDR3 sequences, with roughly 32% seen just once and approximately 15% held by the top ten. What was sequenced was blood. The receptor set was obtained from an elderly woman in good health. Each CDR3 is given with its conserved first and last residue. The D gene is left open where the match is weak. The size field is filled for only some rows; it gives once, few, many or a size class.

D | J | V | size | CDR3 | DNA
- | TRBJ2-7 | TRBV7-2 | once | CASSLSRGGWDEQYF | TGTGCCAGCAGCTTAAGTAGGGGGGGTTGGGACGAGCAGTACTTC
- | TRBJ2-7 | TRBV13 | - | CAGSLDRSYEQYF | TGTGCCGGCAGCTTAGACCGCTCCTACGAGCAGTACTTC
- | TRBJ1-2 | TRBV30 | - | CAWSLDSLNYGYTF | TGTGCCTGGAGCCTGGACAGCTTAAACTATGGCTACACCTTC
- | TRBJ2-2 | TRBV30 | many | CAWSEISTGELFF | TGTGCCTGGAGTGAAATCAGCACCGGGGAGCTGTTTTTT
- | TRBJ2-5 | TRBV7-2 | many | CASSLTETQYF | TGTGCCAGCAGCTTAACAGAGACCCAGTACTTC
TRBD2 | TRBJ2-5 | TRBV20-1 | many | CSAVAGGLETQYF | TGCAGTGCGGTTGCGGGGGGTCTCGAGACCCAGTACTTC
- | TRBJ2-5 | TRBV12-3/TRBV12-4 | many | CASSLSDGWYQETQYF | TGTGCCAGCAGTTTATCGGACGGTTGGTACCAAGAGACCCAGTACTTC
- | TRBJ1-2 | TRBV19 | few | CASSGGLYGYTF | TGTGCCAGTAGCGGAGGACTCTATGGCTACACCTTC
- | TRBJ2-5 | TRBV7-3 | many | CASSLGAAPYQETQYF | TGTGCCAGCAGCTTAGGGGCGGCCCCGTACCAAGAGACCCAGTACTTC
- | TRBJ1-4 | TRBV20-1 | - | CSARPLPNEKLFF | TGCAGTGCTCGTCCGCTTCCTAATGAAAAACTGTTTTTT
- | TRBJ2-1 | TRBV6-5 | many | CASNGGGSSYNEQFF | TGTGCCAGCAACGGTGGGGGGAGCTCCTACAATGAGCAGTTCTTC
- | TRBJ2-7 | TRBV20-1 | - | CSASPVGEGYNEQYF | TGCAGTGCTAGCCCTGTGGGGGAAGGCTACAATGAGCAGTACTTC
TRBD2 | TRBJ2-3 | TRBV4-1 | - | CASSRGLAGADTQYF | TGCGCCAGCAGCCGGGGACTAGCGGGAGCAGATACGCAGTATTTT
TRBD1 | TRBJ2-1 | TRBV4-3 | many | CASSQAGQNNEQFF | TGCGCCAGCAGCCAAGCGGGACAGAACAATGAGCAGTTCTTC
- | TRBJ2-5 | TRBV6-1 | few | CASTIGQGLGEQYF | TGTGCCAGCACCATTGGGCAGGGGCTGGGTGAGCAGTACTTC
- | TRBJ1-2 | TRBV2 | - | CASNPRGGGSYTF | TGTGCCAGCAATCCCCGGGGAGGAGGGAGCTACACCTTC
TRBD1 | TRBJ2-3 | TRBV5-1 | many | CASSPTGGPLPSTDTQYF | TGCGCCAGCAGCCCTACAGGGGGCCCGCTCCCTAGCACAGATACGCAGTATTTT
- | TRBJ2-4 | TRBV11-3 | - | CASSLAPGLAKNIQYF | TGTGCCAGCAGCTTAGCCCCAGGATTAGCCAAAAACATTCAGTACTTC
- | TRBJ2-6 | TRBV10-3 | few | CAVSESKGRGSGANVLTF | TGTGCCGTCAGTGAGTCGAAGGGGCGAGGATCCGGGGCCAACGTCCTGACTTTC
TRBD1 | TRBJ1-1 | TRBV5-8 | - | CASSPRQGSGAFF | TGTGCCAGCAGCCCCCGACAGGGCTCTGGAGCTTTCTTT
- | TRBJ2-7 | TRBV4-1 | - | CASSQDLAGALYEQYF | TGCGCCAGCAGCCAAGACCTGGCAGGGGCTCTCTACGAGCAGTACTTC
TRBD1 | TRBJ1-1 | TRBV15 | many | CATCQGQGGTEAFF | TGTGCCACCTGCCAAGGACAGGGGGGTACTGAAGCTTTCTTT
- | TRBJ2-7 | TRBV4-2 | many | CASSQGVGPHEQYF | TGTGCCAGCAGCCAAGGGGTAGGGCCCCACGAGCAGTACTTC
- | TRBJ2-5 | TRBV20-1 | - | CSASFTGVQETQYF | TGCAGTGCTAGTTTTACAGGTGTCCAAGAGACCCAGTACTTC
- | TRBJ1-2 | TRBV15 | many | CATSRDGANNYGYTF | TGTGCCACCAGCAGAGATGGTGCCAATAACTATGGCTACACCTTC
- | TRBJ2-3 | TRBV7-2 | many | CASSLASGLSTDTQYF | TGTGCCAGCAGCTTAGCTTCGGGACTGAGCACAGATACGCAGTATTTT
TRBD1 | TRBJ1-1 | TRBV15 | few | CATSRDLGTGLTEAFF | TGTGCCACCAGCAGAGATTTAGGGACAGGGTTGACTGAAGCTTTCTTT
TRBD2 | TRBJ2-1 | TRBV6-5 | - | CASSRELAGGYEQFF | TGTGCCAGCAGCAGGGAGCTAGCGGGAGGTTATGAGCAGTTCTTC
- | TRBJ1-1 | TRBV28 | - | CVSSLPGQNTEAFF | TGTGTCAGCAGTTTACCGGGACAGAACACTGAAGCTTTCTTT
TRBD2 | TRBJ2-1 | TRBV4-3 | many | CASSQPSGGAYNEQFF | TGCGCCAGCAGCCAACCTAGCGGGGGGGCCTACAATGAGCAGTTCTTC
- | TRBJ1-2 | TRBV20-1 | many | CSARDPAETNYGYTF | TGCAGTGCTAGAGACCCAGCGGAGACTAACTATGGCTACACCTTC
- | TRBJ1-3 | TRBV20-1 | - | CSARNPIGNTIYF | TGCAGTGCTAGGAACCCGATCGGAAACACCATATATTTT
- | TRBJ2-2 | TRBV4-3 | once | CASSQEGLATANTGELFF | TGCGCCAGCAGCCAAGAAGGTCTAGCGACCGCGAACACCGGGGAGCTGTTTTTT
- | TRBJ1-1 | TRBV6-5 | - | CASGLNTEAFF | TGTGCCAGCGGTCTGAACACTGAAGCTTTCTTT
TRBD1 | TRBJ2-2 | TRBV27 | - | CASSSIRTGGNTGGLFF | TGTGCCAGCAGTTCAATCCGGACAGGGGGGAACACCGGGGGGCTGTTTTTT
- | TRBJ2-7 | TRBV2 | many | CASSAQGTSYEQYF | TGTGCCAGCAGTGCTCAGGGGACCTCCTACGAGCAGTACTTC
TRBD1 | TRBJ1-5 | TRBV12-3/TRBV12-4 | many | CASSVGQGSNQPQHF | TGTGCCAGCAGTGTAGGACAGGGGAGCAATCAGCCCCAGCATTTT
TRBD2 | TRBJ2-5 | TRBV18 | many | CASSPRGTSGGSAGETQYF | TGTGCCAGCTCACCCCGCGGGACTAGCGGGGGCTCGGCGGGTGAGACCCAGTACTTC
- | TRBJ1-5 | TRBV20-1 | many | CSARVAGSNQPQHF | TGCAGTGCGAGAGTGGCAGGAAGCAATCAGCCCCAGCATTTT
TRBD1 | TRBJ1-2 | TRBV20-1 | - | CSAPGTAPMRYTF | TGCAGTGCTCCCGGGACAGCACCTATGAGATACACCTTC
TRBD2 | TRBJ2-5 | TRBV6-6 | many | CASSYGRTSGGAETQYF | TGTGCCAGCAGTTACGGGCGGACTAGCGGGGGGGCGGAGACCCAGTACTTC
- | TRBJ2-1 | TRBV14 | - | CAGKEGGYNEQFF | TGTGCCGGCAAAGAGGGGGGTTACAATGAGCAGTTCTTC
TRBD2 | TRBJ2-2 | TRBV7-2 | - | CASTLAGGFAGELFF | TGTGCCAGCACCCTAGCGGGGGGTTTCGCCGGGGAGCTGTTTTTT
- | TRBJ2-1 | TRBV6-5 | - | CASSYSQGNEQFF | TGTGCCAGCAGTTACTCACAGGGTAATGAGCAGTTCTTC
TRBD1 | TRBJ1-1 | TRBV6-5 | - | CASSYSIQGGTEAFF | TGTGCCAGCAGTTACTCGATACAGGGGGGCACTGAAGCTTTCTTT
TRBD1 | TRBJ1-1 | TRBV20-1 | few | CSAQYNRGGTEAFF | TGCAGTGCTCAGTATAACAGGGGAGGCACTGAAGCTTTCTTT
- | TRBJ2-5 | TRBV21-1 | many | CASSKGWTAYQETQYF | TGTGCCAGCAGCAAAGGGTGGACGGCCTACCAAGAGACCCAGTACTTC
- | TRBJ1-2 | TRBV7-2 | - | CASSQSSTGYDGYTF | TGTGCCAGCAGCCAATCATCTACAGGGTACGATGGCTACACCTTC
TRBD2 | TRBJ2-7 | TRBV7-2 | many | CASSPGLGGEQYF | TGTGCCAGCAGCCCAGGACTAGGCGGTGAGCAGTACTTC